These 30 T cell receptor beta chains share one sample of origin, sequenced in a study of T cells in Graves' hyperthyroidism and ophthalmopathy. Amplified regions were TCR beta CDR3 sequences from RNA transcripts. HTBI primers were employed in a first-round RT-PCR of the TCR CDR3. MiXCR, run by TCRdb on the multiplex PCR reads, gives a single entry per CDR3 protein. Among over 300,000 distinct CDR3 sequences listed, 11% to 15% were seen once. The sequencing sample was made of blood. These receptor sequences come from a woman aged 55-70 years with Graves' hyperthyroidism.

The chain is built from TRBV28 and TRBJ2-2, with 12 nucleotides matching TRBD2. Per the germline V gene, CDR1 is MDHEN and CDR2 is SYDVKM. Trimming cost V 2 bases and J 4 bases; bases outside gene matches: 11. CDR3 length equals 19 residues. CDR3 region: CASSLSILAGGPFTGELFF. The CDR3 coding sequence is TGTGCCAGCAGTTTAAGCATCCTAGCGGGAGGGCCGTTCACCGGGGAGCTGTTTTTT.

V usage is TRBV3-1 and J usage is TRBJ2-7; D unclear. The V end lost 4 bases, the J end lost 5 bases, and 15 bases lay between the germline ends. The CDR3 runs 14 residues. The germline V gene encodes CDR1 LGHDT and CDR2 YNNKEL (reference sequence). Here the CDR3 reads CASSPRHSGHEQYF. DNA for the CDR3: TGTGCCAGCAGCCCCCGACACTCCGGCCACGAGCAGTACTTC.

The chain joins TRBV29-1 to TRBJ1-2, with D maybe TRBD1 (6 bases). In germline, CDR1 is SQVTM, CDR2 ANQGSEA. This CDR3 is 12 amino acids long. Deletions cut 4 bases from V and 7 bases from J, with 13 bases between. For the CDR3, the DNA is TGCAGCGTTGCGGGGCAGGGGCGTGGCTACACCTTC. Translating it yields CSVAGQGRGYTF.

This clonotype was detected a few times. The chain uses TRBV6-1 and TRBJ2-2; D gene unclear. V was trimmed by 5 bases and J by 7 bases, leaving 17 bases between them. From germline, CDR1 is MNHNS and CDR2 SASEGT. The CDR3 length is 15 residues. As DNA, the CDR3 is TGTGCCAGCAGTTTTCCGATGAATATACTCGGGGAGCTGTTTTTT. It yields the protein CASSFPMNILGELFF.

Many counts were recorded for this clonotype. This chain links TRBV27 with TRBJ2-7; 11 nucleotides match TRBD2. J lost 0 bases, V lost 6 bases, and 7 bases had no gene match. Germline loops: CDR1 MNHEY, CDR2 SMNVEV (reference sequence). This CDR3 region has 16 residues. CDR3 residues: CASRRPTSGNSYEQYF. Here the CDR3 DNA reads TGTGCCAGCAGGCGACCGACTAGCGGGAACTCCTACGAGCAGTACTTC.

At least ten counts were recorded for this clonotype. The chain has TRBV27 and TRBJ2-4, with TRBD1 matching 10 bases. The CDR3 runs 16 residues. Germline CDR1 reads MNHEY; CDR2 reads SMNVEV (reference sequence). J lost 3 bases, V lost 2 bases, and 4 bases had no gene match. Here the CDR3 DNA reads TGTGCCAGCAGTTTACGGGACAGGGGAGGCAAAAACATTCAGTACTTC. Translated, it gives CASSLRDRGGKNIQYF.

This clonotype showed up many times. This chain joins TRBV15 and TRBJ2-7; 7 nucleotides align to TRBD2. Germline lookup yields CDR1 LNHNV and CDR2 YYDKDF (reference sequence). J gave up 4 bases and V 5 bases, and 14 bases lay outside the gene matches. The CDR3 covers 16 residues. CDR3 sequence (DNA): TGTGCCACCAGCCCCCGAGGGCGGGAGAGACTTTACGAGCAGTACTTC. This gives the protein CATSPRGRERLYEQYF.

Many counts were recorded for this clonotype. V and J are TRBV11-2 and TRBJ1-3; D is uncertain. V gave up 1 base and J gave up 0 bases, with 10 bases separating them. CDR3 size: 16 residues. Germline loops: CDR1 SGHAT, CDR2 FQNNGV. The CDR3 loop is CASSLAVQTSGNTIYF. The CDR3 nucleotides read TGTGCCAGCAGCTTAGCTGTGCAGACCTCTGGAAACACCATATATTTT.

This clonotype was detected many times. The chain joins TRBV20-1 to TRBJ2-5, with 11 positions matching TRBD2. The CDR3 spans 16 residues. The germline gives CDR1 DFQATT, CDR2 SNEGSKA (reference sequence). V lost 0 bases to trimming and J lost 1 base; unmatched junction nucleotides: 4. DNA of the CDR3: TGCAGTGCTAGAGATGGGGGGACTAGCGGCCAAGAGACCCAGTACTTC. Protein product: CSARDGGTSGQETQYF.

In this sample, this clonotype turned up many times. The chain couples TRBV6-1 to TRBJ2-5; TRBD1 matches 8 bases. CDR3 size: 13 residues. V lost 5 bases to trimming and J lost 2 bases; unmatched junction nucleotides: 1. Germline V gene sequence: CDR1 MNHNS, CDR2 SASEGT. The CDR3: CASSWTGQETQYF. DNA of the CDR3: TGTGCCAGCAGTTGGACAGGGCAAGAGACCCAGTACTTC.

This clonotype was detected many times. J is TRBJ2-7 and V is TRBV3-1; D is possibly TRBD2 (7 bases). Germline V gene data show CDR1 as LGHDT and CDR2 as YNNKEL (reference sequence). The CDR3 covers 14 residues. Trimming took 0 bases from V and 6 from J, leaving 12 bases between them. As DNA, the CDR3 is TGTGCCAGCAGCCAAGATTTTGGGGGGGCCGAGCAGTACTTC. Encoded protein: CASSQDFGGAEQYF.

As for this clonotype: A much bigger clone sits one base away, suggesting this may be a read error. J is TRBJ2-3 and V is TRBV12-3 or TRBV12-4, with 8 bases matching TRBD2. Unmatched junction bases numbered 6, after V lost 5 bases and J lost 8 bases. CDR3 length: 13 residues. The CDR3 DNA follows: TGTGCCAGCAGTGCGGGGGGTATATGTACGCAGTATTTT. Its translation: CASSAGGICTQYF.

This clonotype has only a few counts. This chain joins TRBV27 and TRBJ1-1, with 7 bases matching TRBD1. The junction had 8 bases not matched to a gene; V was cut back by 1 base and J by 0 bases. CDR1 MNHEY and CDR2 SMNVEV come from the germline V gene (reference sequence). This CDR3 has 17 amino acids. The CDR3 DNA reads as TGTGCCAGCAGTTTATATGGGTCAGGGGGTATGAACACTGAAGCTTTCTTT. Translating it yields CASSLYGSGGMNTEAFF.

This clonotype showed up many times. V usage is TRBV30 and J usage is TRBJ2-7, with 7 nucleotides matching TRBD1. The V gene end was trimmed by 7 bases and the J gene end by 2 bases; junction bases not matched to a gene: 5. This CDR3 comprises 12 residues. Germline loops: CDR1 GTSNPN, CDR2 SVGIG (reference sequence). This chain's CDR3 is CAYRGHTYEQYF. The CDR3 nucleotides are TGTGCCTACAGGGGCCATACCTACGAGCAGTACTTC.

At least ten counts were recorded for this clonotype. J is TRBJ1-2 and V is TRBV28; no reliable D call. V lost 3 bases and J 7 bases, leaving 9 bases between the germline ends. The CDR3 is 12 residues long. From germline, CDR1 is MDHEN and CDR2 SYDVKM. CDR3: CASSFGQSGYTF. CDR3 DNA sequence: TGTGCCAGCAGTTTTGGGCAATCTGGCTACACCTTC.

This clonotype was counted ten times or more. CDR3 nucleotide sequence: TGCGCCAGCAGCTACGGAATAGCGGGAGGTCGAGATACGCAGTATTTT. This encodes CASSYGIAGGRDTQYF. The rearrangement links TRBV5-1 to TRBJ2-3; 10 bases map to TRBD2. The V and J ends lost 3 bases and 5 bases, in that order; junction bases with no gene match: 9. The CDR3 loop spans 16 amino acids. Germline V gene data show CDR1 as SGHRS and CDR2 as YFSETQ. Combining the CDR3 with reference TRBV5-1 and TRBJ2-3 gives the whole variable domain KAGVTQTPRYLIKTRGQQVTLSCSPISGHRSVSWYQQTPGQGLQFLFEYFSETQRNKGNFPGRFSGRQFSNSRSEMNVSTLELGDSALYLCASSYGIAGGRDTQYFGPGTRLTVL.

This clonotype was recorded many times. The J gene is TRBJ1-2, the V gene TRBV11-3; D not certain. Between the trimmed V and J ends, which lost 6 bases and 5 bases, there was a span of 16 bases. The CDR3 is made up of 14 amino acids. Germline V gives CDR1 SGHNT, CDR2 YENEEA. CDR3 sequence reads: CASSPSTRSYGYTF. The DNA for the CDR3 is TGTGCCAGCAGTCCCTCGACCAGGAGTTATGGCTACACCTTC.

This clonotype was seen repeatedly, ten times or more. The CDR3 spells CASSQPNGQNTGELFF. CDR3 nucleotide sequence: TGTGCCAGCTCACAACCGAACGGACAGAACACCGGGGAGCTGTTTTTT. The chain employs TRBV18 and TRBJ2-2; D perhaps matches TRBD1 (5 bases). V was shortened by 4 bases and J by 1 base, with 13 bases between the two germline ends. The germline CDR1 and CDR2 sequences are KGHSH and LQKENI. The CDR3 runs 16 residues.

In its sample, this clonotype was seen a few times. The V gene is TRBV19, the J gene TRBJ1-5; D not certain. Trimming removed 5 bases from V and 1 base from J, with 12 bases in between. CDR1 is LNHDA and CDR2 is SQIVND in the germline V gene (reference sequence). This CDR3 is 15 amino acids long. The CDR3, as DNA: TGTGCCAGTAGTTGGGGAGGTGGGAGCAATCAGCCCCAGCATTTT. This codes for CASSWGGGSNQPQHF.

This clonotype showed up many times. V usage is TRBV7-9 and J usage is TRBJ2-1; tentative D call: TRBD1 (7 bases). The germline V gene encodes CDR1 SEHNR and CDR2 FQNEAQ (reference sequence). CDR3 size: 15 residues. Trimming took off 1 base at V and 7 bases at J, with 14 bases between the two ends. The CDR3 here is CASSLGGARGNEQFF. CDR3 bases: TGTGCCAGCAGCTTAGGCGGGGCCAGGGGGAATGAGCAGTTCTTC.

In its sample, this clonotype was seen many times. The chain combines TRBV3-1 with TRBJ2-2; the D gene is possibly TRBD1 (6 bases). This CDR3 has 15 residues. Trimming removed 1 base at V and 3 bases at J, with 9 bases between. Per germline, CDR1 LGHDT and CDR2 YNNKEL (reference sequence). The CDR3 protein is CASSQVWGHTGELFF. CDR3 nucleotide sequence: TGTGCCAGCAGCCAAGTCTGGGGGCACACCGGGGAGCTGTTTTTT.

To note about this clonotype: Since a much larger clone is just one base distant, this may be a read error. This chain joins TRBV6-1 and TRBJ2-7; D may be TRBD1 (5 bases). CDR3 size: 15 residues. Germline values: CDR1 MNHNS, CDR2 SASEGT. CDR3 nucleotides: TGTGCCAGCAGTGTGGGGCACTCCGTCTCCTACGGGCAGTACTTC. This encodes CASSVGHSVSYGQYF.

This clonotype has only a few counts. DNA for the CDR3: TGTGCCAGTGGGGTCGGGGCCGGGGAGCTGTTTTTT. It encodes CASGVGAGELFF. The rearrangement uses TRBV19 and TRBJ2-2; a weak D match, TRBD2 (5 bases). This CDR3 is built from 12 residues. V dropped 8 bases and J dropped 6 bases, with 10 bases sitting between them. Germline V gene data show CDR1 as LNHDA and CDR2 as SQIVND (reference sequence).

This clonotype was seen ten or more times. The chain has TRBV6-1 and TRBJ2-1; D perhaps matches TRBD2 (5 bases). Trimming cost V 5 bases and J 4 bases, with 9 bases left between them. Germline lookup yields CDR1 MNHNS and CDR2 SASEGT. The length of the CDR3 is 13 residues. In DNA, the CDR3 is TGTGCCAGCAGTCTCTGGAGGTACAATGAGCAGTTCTTC. It is translated as CASSLWRYNEQFF.

This clonotype was observed many times. The chain employs TRBV27 and TRBJ2-7; D not resolved. The CDR3 spans 11 residues. V was pared by 6 bases and J by 6 bases, with 9 bases between. Germline loops: CDR1 MNHEY, CDR2 SMNVEV (reference sequence). CDR3 in amino acids: CASSYPPEQYF. The CDR3 DNA sequence: TGTGCCAGCAGCTACCCCCCCGAGCAGTACTTC.

This clonotype has only a few counts. The CDR3: CASSRGQVSSGANVLTF. For the CDR3, the DNA is TGTGCCAGTAGCCGCGGACAGGTTAGCTCTGGGGCCAACGTCCTGACTTTC. The chain employs TRBV19 and TRBJ2-6, with 7 nucleotides matching TRBD1. Germline V gene lookup returns CDR1 LNHDA and CDR2 SQIVND (reference sequence). Germline trimming cut 6 bases from V and 0 bases from J; bases unmatched to any gene: 8. This CDR3 is built from 17 residues.

Many counts were recorded for this clonotype. J is TRBJ2-5 and V is TRBV5-1, with 8 bases aligning to TRBD1. V lost 4 bases, J lost 5 bases, and 10 bases stayed unmatched. The CDR3 consists of 15 residues. The V gene's germline CDR1 is SGHRS and CDR2 YFSETQ. CDR3 amino acids: CASSTGQGSGETQYF. The CDR3 bases are TGCGCCAGCAGCACTGGACAGGGTTCCGGCGAGACCCAGTACTTC.

In its sample, this clonotype was seen many times. V gene TRBV3-1 combines with J gene TRBJ2-7; 10 nucleotides agree with TRBD2. J lost 10 bases, V lost 0 bases, and 12 bases had no gene match. Germline V gives CDR1 LGHDT, CDR2 YNNKEL (reference sequence). The CDR3 is made up of 16 amino acids. Here the CDR3 DNA reads TGTGCCAGCAGCCAAGATCCAGCGGGGGGGCCGAGCTCTCAGTACTTC. Amino acids: CASSQDPAGGPSSQYF.

The rearrangement links TRBV12-3 or TRBV12-4 to TRBJ1-5; weak D call: TRBD1 (6 bases). This CDR3 has 18 residues. V was pared by 6 bases and J by 7 bases, with 28 bases between. The CDR3 reads CASSQTLGPGASWQPQHF. The CDR3 DNA reads as TGTGCCAGCAGCCAAACGCTGGGCCCGGGGGCTTCATGGCAGCCCCAGCATTTT.

There are many counts of this clonotype. The V and J genes are TRBV4-1 and TRBJ2-2; D is uncertain. With 2 bases removed from V and 0 bases from J, the gap between germline ends came to 13 bases. CDR1 is MGHRA, CDR2 YSYEKL, per germline. The CDR3 has 17 residues. The CDR3 sequence: CASSQTITRANTGELFF. For the CDR3, the DNA is TGCGCCAGCAGCCAAACTATCACACGGGCGAACACCGGGGAGCTGTTTTTT.